This T cell receptor beta chain was recovered during a study of technical replicates of blood from a few donors. Profiling relied on immunoSEQ multiplex PCR, and the TCRdb table lists in-frame clones only, not all of them. The sample records 84,000 or so clones, roughly 93% being singletons. The ends lost 6 bases at V and 2 bases at J; junction bases unmatched: 9. The CDR3 totals 16 residues. The germline V gene has CDR1 MNHEY and CDR2 SMNVEV (reference sequence). The chain carries TRBV27 and TRBJ2-7, with 11 bases identical to TRBD2. Sequencing was done on a sample of T cells isolated from PBMCs. The clonotype was recovered from a human donor in good health. CDR3: CASSKTSGGIAYEQYF. Here the CDR3 DNA reads TGTGCCAGCAGCAAAACTAGCGGGGGTATCGCCTACGAGCAGTACTTC.